This record looks at one T cell receptor (beta chain) sequence and its context. The antigen it binds to is not known. Base quality data are lacking; no much larger clone is found one base away. The data were obtained in a study of blood T cells in healthy people across ages (dated by TCRdb to between 2015 and 2016). Study-wide context: In model experiments, roughly one uniquely barcoded TCR beta cDNA molecule per two T cells was captured by template switching. The study measured age-related changes in TCR beta repertoire diversity using deep sequencing normalized with unique cDNA molecular identifiers. The donors were divided into four age groups: young (average approximately 15 years), middle-aged (approximately 42), aged (about 61) and long-lived (roughly 82). To avoid experimental bias, donors of different ages were distributed randomly across sequencing lanes. The study analyzed two additional independent replicas of 1 million unique cDNA reads from the same blood draw for two donors, one aged 18 to 30 and one aged 80 or older.

Systemically healthy Caucasian individuals from Russia, some 36 in total and aged roughly 6 to 100 years, were included as donors. Approximately 9.3 milliliters of peripheral blood were drawn from each donor into EDTA-treated Vacutainer tubes. Ficoll-Paque density-gradient centrifugation was used to isolate PBMCs, with at least 6.5 million per sample. Total RNA was extracted from PBMCs with Trizol reagent, with at least 5.5 micrograms obtained per sample. For every donor, an aliquot of PBMCs went through flow cytometry to measure the percentages of naive CD45RAhigh/CD27high T cells. Inclusive of the bounding cysteine and phenylalanine, the CDR3 is 15 residues long. Only the CDR3 portion is preserved as DNA: 45 bases, with reading frame beginning at the first base. The junction shows trimming of 7 bases on V and 2 bases on J, plus 15 bases between the germline ends. Study-wide conclusions, independent of this receptor: A strong correlation was found between observed TCR beta diversity and the percentage of naive T cells measured by flow cytometry. Since profiling was done on bulk unsorted PBMCs, naive and antigen-experienced compartments could not be conclusively compared. As age increased, observed TCR beta diversity per million T cells dropped in a roughly linear way, and a significant reduction was already evident by age 40. Because donor CMV infection status was unknown, age-related changes in expanded clonotypes were potentially confounded. Estimates of total diversity from one million sequenced T cells were regarded as lower bounds and underestimates. Compared with the aged group, more naive CD4+ T cells, fewer expanded clones and increased TCR diversity were shown by the long-lived group, suggesting age selection.

Library prep was done by 5' RACE. The instrument given in TCRdb is Illumina HiSeq 2500. The second PCR ran for about 6 to 11 cycles and used a J-beta primer mix along with a sample-barcoded 5' primer. A unique molecular identifier was introduced onto each TCR beta cDNA molecule by a template-switch 5' adaptor carrying 12 random nucleotides. At least 2.5 million CDR3-containing paired-end reads were obtained from each sample. The Mint cDNA synthesis kit, primed by a TRBC-specific oligonucleotide, was used to synthesize first-strand cDNA from all RNA. Following uracil-DNA glycosylase treatment, a first 18-cycle PCR with universal primers M1SS and BC2_uni_R was performed on all cDNA. The study's own analysis went as follows. For normalization, 1 million high-quality reads were randomly selected from each sample, with every read carrying a distinct molecular identifier. Reads sharing molecular identifiers were discarded rather than binned into consensus sequences. MiTCR, set to a Q25 quality threshold and the strictest error-elimination algorithm, was used for CDR3 identification, clonotype clustering and error correction. Lower-bound total TCR beta diversity was estimated with a nonparametric unseen species model using Euler transformation. In-frame beta chains were kept once TCRdb had trimmed the public reads at Q25 with fastp and called clones with MiXCR. Identical CDR3 proteins give one entry, which carries the most common genes and DNA. TCRdb's processing, not the study's, gives the V and J calls here. The sample table records about 650,000 distinct CDR3 sequences; over 40% of these occur just once. The ten most abundant clones make up approximately 12% of the sample.

Sequencing input: blood. The clonotype comes from a woman aged 80 or over in good health. The chain is encoded by TRBV12-3 or TRBV12-4 joined to TRBJ1-3; possibly the D gene is TRBD1, per 6 matching bases. The CDR3 has the sequence CASTTRRGPGNTIYF. The DNA sequence is as follows: TGTGCCAGCACCACGCGGCGGGGGCCTGGAAACACCATATATTTT.